Listed here is a single TCR beta chain. Deep-level settings were used for running the assay. Replicate PCRs were loaded with approximately 300 ng DNA from unsorted PBMC, approximately 31,000 T cell genomes. Scientists sequenced DNA from unsorted PBMC on ten immunoSEQ deep assay plates. The assay was immunoSEQ multiplex PCR, and TCRdb's table has in-frame clones only and misses some. The sample shows a few hundred thousand clones, roughly 85% of them seen only once. This entry belongs to a study of shared clonotypes between healthy human individuals. The V gene's germline CDR1 is ENHRY and CDR2 SYGVKD. V lost 0 bases and J lost 0, with 15 bases in between. The CDR3 contains 17 residues.

The rearrangement joins TRBV10-3 to TRBJ2-7; D gene ambiguous. The receptor comes from a woman aged 40-49 years in good health. Some clones in this sample may be carry-over from other donors' samples. The specimen sequenced was PBMCs. CDR3 sequence: CAISESSLRSASYEQYF. CDR3 DNA: TGTGCCATCAGTGAGTCGTCTTTGCGTTCCGCCTCCTACGAGCAGTACTTC.